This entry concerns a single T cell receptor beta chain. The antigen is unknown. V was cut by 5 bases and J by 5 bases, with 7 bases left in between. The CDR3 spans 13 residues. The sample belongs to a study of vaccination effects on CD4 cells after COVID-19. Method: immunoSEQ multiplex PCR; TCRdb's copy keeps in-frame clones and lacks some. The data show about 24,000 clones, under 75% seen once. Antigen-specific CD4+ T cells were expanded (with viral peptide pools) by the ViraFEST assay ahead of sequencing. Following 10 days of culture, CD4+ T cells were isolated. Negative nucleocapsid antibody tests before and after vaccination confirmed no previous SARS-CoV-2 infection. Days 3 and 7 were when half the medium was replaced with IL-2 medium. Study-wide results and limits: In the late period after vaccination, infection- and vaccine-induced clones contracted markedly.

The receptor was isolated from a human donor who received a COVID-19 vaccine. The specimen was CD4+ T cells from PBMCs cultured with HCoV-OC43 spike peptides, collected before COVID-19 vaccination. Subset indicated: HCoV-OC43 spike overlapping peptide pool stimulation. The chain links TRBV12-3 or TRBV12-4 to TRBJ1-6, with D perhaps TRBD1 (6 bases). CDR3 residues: CASSTGHNSPLHF. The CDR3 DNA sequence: TGTGCCAGCAGTACAGGGCATAATTCACCCCTCCACTTT.